The source of this TCR beta chain is a study of blood T cells in healthy people across ages. Study outcomes and limitations: Across the age range, TCR beta diversity per million T cells fell in a roughly linear way. Whereas aged donors had fewer naive CD4+ cells, long-lived donors had more of them and higher diversity.

With a J-beta primer mix and a sample-barcoded 5' primer, a second PCR ran about 7 to 11 cycles. TCRdb used MiXCR to reprocess the 5' RACE reads, holding one entry per CDR3 protein. The sample has about 1.4 million distinct CDR3 sequences, almost 60% seen once. V dropped 0 bases and J dropped 7; count of bases not matched to a gene: 9. Germline CDR1 and CDR2: DFQATT and SNEGSKA (reference sequence). The CDR3 sequence is 15 residues long. This clonotype was seen more than once but under ten times. Its antigen is as yet unknown. Sequenced: blood. V is TRBV20-1 and J is TRBJ2-1, with TRBD1 matching over 7 bases. This TCR derives from a young man in good health. The CDR3 reads CSARDLGGAVNEQFF. CDR3 nucleotide sequence: TGCAGTGCTAGAGATTTAGGGGGCGCAGTTAATGAGCAGTTCTTC.